This is a list of T cell receptor beta chains from one sample in a study of T cell responses to AZD1222 COVID-19 vaccine. Assay used: immunoSEQ multiplex PCR; TCRdb lists only in-frame clones, some missing. The table shows 150,000 to 200,000 clones, with 85% to 95% occurring only once. The sequencing used peripheral blood, collected on day 0 of AZD1222 vaccination. Receptor source: an adult in good health. CDR3s include the opening cysteine and the closing phenylalanine or tryptophan. The D gene is left open where the match is weak. Only part of the rows carry a size: once, few, many, or a class if the clone is expanded.

clone size,D gene,V gene,CDR3 length,J gene,CDR3 protein,CDR3 DNA
once,TRBD2,TRBV5-4,18,TRBJ2-1,CASSGGLAGGKPYNEQFF,TGTGCCAGCAGCGGTGGACTAGCGGGGGGGAAACCGTACAATGAGCAGTTCTTC
NA,NA,TRBV19,16,TRBJ1-3,CASRDGHGSLGNTIYF,TGTGCCAGTAGGGATGGACACGGCTCTTTGGGGAACACCATATATTTT
NA,NA,TRBV14,14,TRBJ1-1,CASTPGGKSTEAFF,TGTGCCAGCACCCCCGGGGGGAAGTCGACTGAAGCTTTCTTT
NA,NA,TRBV7-9,13,TRBJ1-3,CVSQESSGNTIYF,TGTGTCTCCCAGGAAAGCTCTGGAAACACCATATATTTT
NA,NA,TRBV6-2/TRBV6-3,15,TRBJ2-3,CASSYLGKDPDTQYF,TGTGCCAGCAGTTATTTAGGGAAGGACCCAGATACGCAGTATTTT
once,NA,TRBV6-1,14,TRBJ2-7,CASSEGGGGGEQYF,TGTGCCAGCAGTGAAGGGGGAGGAGGGGGCGAGCAGTACTTC
NA,NA,TRBV7-2,15,TRBJ1-1,CASSPERYPNTEAFF,TGTGCCAGCAGCCCGGAGAGATACCCGAACACTGAAGCTTTCTTT
once,TRBD2,TRBV3-1/TRBV3-2,17,TRBJ2-1,CASSQDQGLAGVDEQFF,TGTGCCAGCAGCCAAGATCAAGGACTAGCGGGAGTCGATGAGCAGTTCTTC
NA,TRBD1,TRBV30,14,TRBJ1-3,CAWSRDSSGNTIYF,TGTGCCTGGAGTCGGGACAGTTCTGGAAACACCATATATTTT
NA,TRBD1,TRBV10-3,13,TRBJ1-2,CAIRTGGAYGYTF,TGTGCCATCAGGACAGGGGGCGCTTATGGCTACACCTTC
NA,NA,TRBV11-2,14,TRBJ1-1,CASSPWGGVTEAFF,TGTGCCAGCAGCCCTTGGGGGGGGGTCACTGAAGCTTTCTTT
NA,NA,TRBV28,14,TRBJ2-2,CASSFLFDTGELFF,TGTGCCAGCAGTTTCCTTTTTGACACCGGGGAGCTGTTTTTT
NA,NA,TRBV7-9,12,TRBJ1-2,CASSLAEVSYTF,TGTGCCAGCAGCTTAGCGGAGGTGAGCTACACCTTC
NA,NA,TRBV7-8,14,TRBJ1-2,CASSLAGGIYGYTF,TGTGCCAGCAGCTTAGCAGGGGGAATCTATGGCTACACCTTC
NA,NA,TRBV6-4,17,TRBJ2-3,CASSDGSRGWGTDTQYF,TGTGCCAGCAGTGACGGGTCCCGGGGATGGGGCACAGATACGCAGTATTTT
NA,TRBD1,TRBV5-1,18,TRBJ2-4,CASSLPGQGRQAKNIQYF,TGCGCCAGCAGCTTGCCGGGACAGGGACGTCAGGCCAAAAACATTCAGTACTTC
NA,NA,TRBV7-3,18,TRBJ2-3,CASSRPRKVRFIPDTQYF,TGTGCCAGCAGCCGACCCCGGAAGGTTAGGTTCATCCCAGATACGCAGTATTTT
NA,TRBD2,TRBV27,17,TRBJ2-3,CASSLFSGGGEADTQYF,TGTGCCAGCAGTTTATTCAGCGGGGGGGGAGAAGCAGATACGCAGTATTTT
NA,NA,TRBV7-6,16,TRBJ2-1,CASSLEGTSIYNEQFF,TGTGCCAGCAGCTTAGAGGGCACGAGCATTTACAATGAGCAGTTCTTC
NA,TRBD2,TRBV7-2,17,TRBJ2-4,CASSPSGTSGGRNIQYF,TGTGCCAGCAGCCCCTCCGGGACTAGCGGGGGGCGAAACATTCAGTACTTC
once,NA,TRBV25-1,15,TRBJ2-1,CASRAGPISYNEQFF,TGTGCCAGCAGGGCGGGACCGATCTCCTACAATGAGCAGTTCTTC
NA,NA,TRBV3-1/TRBV3-2,16,TRBJ1-1,CASSHRSTGLLTEAFF,TGTGCCAGCAGCCACCGATCCACAGGGTTGCTCACTGAAGCTTTCTTT
NA,NA,TRBV7-9,15,TRBJ1-2,CASSPRGGGDYGYTF,TGTGCCAGCAGCCCTAGAGGAGGTGGGGACTATGGCTACACCTTC
NA,NA,TRBV7-2,11,TRBJ2-1,CASSLKAEQFF,TGTGCCAGCAGCTTAAAGGCTGAGCAGTTCTTC
NA,NA,TRBV7-2,15,TRBJ1-4,CASRGPGGENEKLFF,TGTGCCAGCAGAGGTCCGGGAGGAGAAAATGAAAAACTGTTTTTT
NA,NA,TRBV15,14,TRBJ2-5,CATSRGGAEETQYF,TGTGCCACCAGCAGAGGGGGGGCAGAAGAGACCCAGTACTTC
few,TRBD2,TRBV11-3,15,TRBJ2-5,CASSLGQRGQETQYF,TGTGCCAGCAGCTTAGGGCAGCGGGGTCAAGAGACCCAGTACTTC
NA,TRBD1,TRBV7-8,13,TRBJ1-1,CASSLYRGGEAFF,TGTGCCAGCAGCTTATACAGGGGTGGTGAAGCTTTCTTT
NA,TRBD1,TRBV15,20,TRBJ1-5,CATSTNLGQGGPYSNQPQHF,TGTGCCACCAGCACCAACTTGGGACAGGGGGGTCCTTATAGCAATCAGCCCCAGCATTTT
once,NA,TRBV19,13,TRBJ1-1,CASSTALNTEAFF,TGTGCCAGTAGCACAGCTCTGAACACTGAAGCTTTCTTT
NA,TRBD1,TRBV4-1,16,TRBJ1-5,CASSQDETGSNQPQHF,TGCGCCAGCAGCCAAGATGAGACAGGGAGCAATCAGCCCCAGCATTTT
NA,TRBD1,TRBV30,16,TRBJ1-2,CAWRRDRSILNYGYTF,TGTGCCTGGAGGAGGGACAGGAGCATACTAAACTATGGCTACACCTTC
NA,TRBD1,TRBV19,14,TRBJ1-2,CASRRPGQHYGYTF,TGTGCCAGTAGAAGACCGGGACAGCACTATGGCTACACCTTC
NA,TRBD1,TRBV7-9,15,TRBJ2-7,CASSPYSGDRGEQYF,TGTGCCAGCAGCCCCTACTCGGGGGACAGGGGCGAGCAGTACTTC
NA,NA,TRBV4-1,15,TRBJ1-1,CASSQVPRDRHEAFF,TGCGCCAGCAGCCAAGTCCCGAGAGACAGGCATGAAGCTTTCTTT
once,NA,TRBV7-9,14,TRBJ1-4,CASSTGFVGEKLFF,TGTGCCAGCAGCACAGGGTTTGTTGGTGAAAAACTGTTTTTT
NA,TRBD2,TRBV15,16,TRBJ2-1,CATSRPSGRSYNEQFF,TGTGCCACCAGCAGACCCAGCGGGAGAAGCTACAATGAGCAGTTCTTC
NA,TRBD1,TRBV7-2,15,TRBJ2-2,CASSYGQGSTGELFF,TGTGCCAGCAGCTACGGACAGGGCAGCACCGGGGAGCTGTTTTTT
NA,NA,TRBV6-5,13,TRBJ1-1,CASSYPGNTEAFF,TGTGCCAGCAGTTACCCAGGGAACACTGAAGCTTTCTTT
NA,NA,TRBV4-2,15,TRBJ1-1,CASSQGLTGTTEAFF,TGTGCCAGCAGCCAAGGCCTAACGGGGACCACTGAAGCTTTCTTT
NA,NA,TRBV19,14,TRBJ1-5,CASTGRVGNQPQHF,TGTGCCAGTACAGGCAGGGTAGGAAATCAGCCCCAGCATTTT
NA,NA,TRBV23-1,16,TRBJ2-5,CASSQNYRATKETQYF,TGCGCCAGCAGTCAAAATTACAGGGCTACGAAAGAGACCCAGTACTTC
NA,TRBD1,TRBV24-1,16,TRBJ2-2,CATTNRGPRGTGELFF,TGTGCCACCACCAACAGGGGCCCCAGGGGTACCGGGGAGCTGTTTTTT
NA,NA,TRBV28,15,TRBJ1-5,CASSPLDRYNQPQHF,TGTGCCAGCAGTCCCCTGGACAGATACAATCAGCCCCAGCATTTT
NA,NA,TRBV7-6,15,TRBJ1-1,CASSLALGAGTEAFF,TGTGCCAGCAGCTTAGCGTTGGGGGCGGGAACTGAAGCTTTCTTT
NA,NA,TRBV27,14,TRBJ2-2,CASSSRNSAGELFF,TGTGCCAGCAGCTCCCGGAACAGCGCCGGGGAGCTGTTTTTT
NA,TRBD2,TRBV7-6,17,TRBJ2-6,CASRGTSGGGWANVLTF,TGTGCCAGCCGTGGGACTAGCGGGGGGGGCTGGGCCAACGTCCTGACTTTC
NA,TRBD1,TRBV19,17,TRBJ1-2,CASSPGSPGGDPYGYTF,TGTGCCAGTAGTCCCGGGTCGCCAGGGGGCGATCCTTATGGCTACACCTTC
NA,NA,TRBV2,13,TRBJ2-7,CASSLDGTYEQYF,TGTGCCAGCAGTTTAGACGGTACCTACGAGCAGTACTTC
NA,TRBD2,TRBV11-3,16,TRBJ2-2,CASSRTSGRSTGELFF,TGTGCCAGCAGCCGGACTAGCGGGAGGTCCACCGGGGAGCTGTTTTTT
NA,TRBD1,TRBV3-1/TRBV3-2,14,TRBJ2-2,CASSRGQGTGELFF,TGTGCCAGCAGCCGTGGACAGGGCACCGGGGAGCTGTTTTTT
once,TRBD1,TRBV12-5,14,TRBJ1-1,CASGLVPGTAEAFF,TGTGCTAGTGGTTTGGTACCGGGGACAGCAGAAGCTTTCTTT
NA,NA,TRBV7-2,19,TRBJ2-3,CASRGGLGNLLSHTDTQYF,TGTGCCAGCAGGGGTGGACTGGGAAACTTATTGAGCCACACAGATACGCAGTATTTT
NA,NA,TRBV30,13,TRBJ1-1,CAWSVRGPSAAFF,TGTGCCTGGAGTGTACGGGGGCCAAGTGCGGCTTTCTTT
NA,TRBD2,TRBV5-1,14,TRBJ2-1,CASSFGGGHNEQFF,TGCGCCAGCAGCTTTGGGGGAGGGCACAATGAGCAGTTCTTC
NA,TRBD1,TRBV2,15,TRBJ2-7,CASSPTGRDSYEQYF,TGTGCCAGCAGTCCCACAGGACGGGACAGCTACGAGCAGTACTTC
once,NA,TRBV5-8,14,TRBJ1-4,CASSLSRINEKLFF,TGTGCCAGCAGCTTAAGCAGGATTAATGAAAAACTGTTTTTT